The 27 T cell receptor beta chains presented below share a single source sample, sequenced in a study of T-cell reconstitution after alpha-beta-depleted transplantation in children. Unique molecular identifiers tagged the TCRbeta library. MiXCR was run by TCRdb on the PCR reads, yielding one entry per CDR3 protein. The sample has some 200,000 distinct CDR3 sequences, more than 14% seen once. The starting material was PBMCs from the stem cell graft donor, obtained from the stem cell graft. These TCRs come from a human donor who donated a stem cell graft to a child with acute lymphoblastic leukemia.

This clonotype showed up many times. J is TRBJ2-4 and V is TRBV24-1; no firm D call. This CDR3 region has 16 residues. The germline CDR1 and CDR2 sequences are KGHDR and SFDVKD. Trimming stripped 1 base from V and 7 bases from J, with 16 bases between. The CDR3 here is CATSDFSPKLVNIQYF. CDR3 nucleotide sequence: TGTGCCACCAGTGATTTCTCACCGAAGCTGGTGAACATTCAGTACTTC.

The chain is built from TRBV7-2 and TRBJ1-2; TRBD1 matches 8 bases. The junction had 5 bases not matched to a gene; V was cut back by 5 bases and J by 3 bases. The length of the CDR3 is 14 residues. The germline gives CDR1 SGHTA, CDR2 FQGNSA. CDR3 loop: CASSPMTGDYGYTF. In DNA, the CDR3 is TGTGCCAGCAGCCCCATGACAGGGGACTATGGCTACACCTTC. Combining the CDR3 with reference TRBV7-2 and TRBJ1-2 gives the whole variable domain GAGVSQSPSNKVTEKGKDVELRCDPISGHTALYWYRQSLGQGLEFLIYFQGNSAPDKSGLPSDRFSAERTGGSVSTLTIQRTQQEDSAVYLCASSPMTGDYGYTFGSGTRLTVV.

This clonotype came up a few times. The chain employs TRBV20-1 and TRBJ2-5, with TRBD1 identical over 12 bases. Losses at the gene ends were 6 bases for V and 4 bases for J; bases not matched to a gene: 6. Germline CDR1 and CDR2: DFQATT and SNEGSKA (reference sequence). CDR3 size: 14 residues. In DNA form, the CDR3 reads TGCAGTGCAACCGGGACAGGGGGCGCAGAGACCCAGTACTTC. This codes for CSATGTGGAETQYF.

The chain combines TRBV6-5 with TRBJ2-1; 10 bases match TRBD2. The CDR3 spans 17 residues. Trimming removed 6 bases from V and 7 bases from J; junction bases left unmatched: 15. Looked up from germline, CDR1 is MNHEY and CDR2 is SVGAGI. The CDR3 loop is CASSRVGGDSGRNEQFF. CDR3 DNA sequence: TGTGCCAGCAGCAGGGTGGGGGGGGATAGCGGGAGGAATGAGCAGTTCTTC.

This clonotype was counted a few times. The chain links TRBV6-1 to TRBJ2-3, with D possibly matching TRBD1 (5 bases). Germline lookup yields CDR1 MNHNS and CDR2 SASEGT. Deletions cut 4 bases from V and 0 bases from J, with 20 bases between. This CDR3 has 18 residues. Here the CDR3 reads CASSGHWTTSSSTDTQYF. In DNA form, the CDR3 reads TGTGCCAGCAGTGGACACTGGACAACCTCTTCTAGCACAGATACGCAGTATTTT.

V usage is TRBV9 and J usage is TRBJ2-1; TRBD2 agrees at 9 bases. The J segment lost 0 bases and the V segment lost 2 bases, leaving 6 bases of the junction unmatched. From germline, CDR1 is SGDLS and CDR2 YYNGEE. This CDR3 is 17 amino acids long. The CDR3 loop is CASSVKAGGNSYNEQFF. CDR3 DNA: TGTGCCAGCAGCGTGAAAGCGGGAGGTAACTCCTACAATGAGCAGTTCTTC.

The chain combines TRBV20-1 with TRBJ2-3, with D unclear. Germline loops: CDR1 DFQATT, CDR2 SNEGSKA (reference sequence). With 0 bases removed from V and 6 bases from J, the gap between germline ends came to 13 bases. The CDR3 is 14 amino acids. The CDR3 sequence: CSARDRGPGDTQYF. CDR3 coding DNA: TGCAGTGCTAGAGATCGCGGACCTGGGGATACGCAGTATTTT.

The chain combines TRBV12-3 or TRBV12-4 with TRBJ1-5; TRBD1 might be the D (5 bases). The V gene lost 5 bases and the J gene lost 9 bases, with 17 bases spanning the gap. The CDR3 is 14 amino acids. The DNA of the CDR3 is TGTGCCAGCAGTCCGCGGGGGGGTGAATCGCCCCAGCATTTT. The encoded protein is CASSPRGGESPQHF.

This clonotype has ten or more counts. The chain has TRBV11-3 and TRBJ2-1, with a weak D call TRBD2 (5 bases). This CDR3 spans 11 amino acids. With 5 bases removed from V and 8 bases from J, the gap between germline ends came to 7 bases. Germline assignment: CDR1 SGHNT and CDR2 YENEEA. The CDR3 nucleotides read TGTGCCAGCAGCCAGGACTATGAGCAGTTCTTC. Protein: CASSQDYEQFF.

The sample holds many counts of this clonotype. The chain uses TRBV5-1 and TRBJ2-1; 7 bases align to TRBD2. CDR3 length equals 17 residues. Trimming removed 0 bases from V and 0 bases from J; junction bases left unmatched: 6. CDR1 is SGHRS and CDR2 is YFSETQ in the germline V gene. CDR3 sequence reads: CASSLGMWEGSYNEQFF. DNA of the CDR3: TGCGCCAGCAGCTTGGGGATGTGGGAGGGCTCCTACAATGAGCAGTTCTTC.

This clonotype was recorded many times. The chain joins TRBV29-1 to TRBJ1-2; no clear D gene. CDR3 length: 11 amino acids. The germline V and J ends were trimmed by 4 bases and 5 bases, with 8 bases remaining between them. CDR1 is SQVTM, CDR2 ANQGSEA, per germline. The CDR3 region has the DNA TGCAGCGTTGCATTGGGGTATGGCTACACCTTC. It encodes CSVALGYGYTF.

This chain joins TRBV19 and TRBJ2-5, with no clear D. The CDR3 has 15 residues. Trimming stripped 5 bases from V and 4 bases from J, with 17 bases between. Germline assignment: CDR1 LNHDA and CDR2 SQIVND (reference sequence). The CDR3 sequence is CASSPSANPRETQYF. CDR3 nucleotides: TGTGCCAGTAGTCCGTCGGCCAACCCAAGAGAGACCCAGTACTTC.

In this sample, this clonotype turned up many times. The chain carries TRBV29-1 and TRBJ2-1, with D unclear. CDR3 size: 11 residues. The germline gives CDR1 SQVTM, CDR2 ANQGSEA. V lost 5 bases to trimming and J lost 6 bases, with 8 bases between them. In DNA, the CDR3 is TGCAGCGTTAACTGGTTCAATGAGCAGTTCTTC. Translating gives CSVNWFNEQFF.

There are many counts of this clonotype. CDR3 loop: CASSPYRGYEQFF. CDR3 sequence (DNA): TGTGCCAGCAGCCCTTACAGGGGTTATGAGCAGTTCTTC. The rearrangement links TRBV12-3 or TRBV12-4 to TRBJ2-1, with 7 bases lining up with TRBD1. J gave up 8 bases and V 6 bases, and 7 bases lay outside the gene matches. The CDR3 contains 13 residues.

This clonotype has a count of ten or more. This rearrangement joins TRBV27 to TRBJ2-2; the D is unclear. The CDR3 length is 12 residues. Germline V gives CDR1 MNHEY, CDR2 SMNVEV (reference sequence). V dropped 3 bases and J dropped 6 bases, with 5 bases sitting between them. DNA for the CDR3: TGTGCCAGCAGTTTCCGGGCCGGGGAGCTGTTTTTT. Translation gives CASSFRAGELFF.

The table lists this clonotype with many counts. V gene TRBV5-6 combines with J gene TRBJ1-1; perhaps TRBD1 as D (6 bases). Between the trimmed V and J ends, which lost 1 base and 5 bases, there was a span of 15 bases. This CDR3 is 15 amino acids long. Per germline, CDR1 SGHDT and CDR2 YYEEEE. In DNA form, the CDR3 reads TGTGCCAGCAGCTTGAGCTGGGGGCGCGGGACTGAAGCTTTCTTT. Amino acids: CASSLSWGRGTEAFF.

This clonotype was counted ten times or more. V gene TRBV7-9 combines with J gene TRBJ2-1; tentatively, D is TRBD1 (5 bases). With 2 bases removed from V and 8 bases from J, the gap between germline ends came to 7 bases. Germline V gives CDR1 SEHNR, CDR2 FQNEAQ (reference sequence). This CDR3 has 12 amino acids. CDR3 region: CASSLSRDEQFF. CDR3 in DNA: TGTGCCAGCAGCTTAAGCAGGGATGAGCAGTTCTTC.

The chain carries TRBV5-1 and TRBJ2-7, with D perhaps assigned TRBD1 or TRBD2 (5 bases each). This CDR3 is built from 14 residues. With 0 bases removed from V and 3 bases from J, the gap between germline ends came to 10 bases. The V gene's germline CDR1 is SGHRS and CDR2 YFSETQ. The CDR3 loop is CASSLARDLYEQYF. In nucleotides, the CDR3 is TGCGCCAGCAGCTTGGCCCGGGACCTCTACGAGCAGTACTTC.

This clonotype showed up just a few times. The genes are TRBV6-6 and TRBJ2-7; unclear D gene. This CDR3 comprises 12 residues. The V end was cut by 6 bases, the J end by 3 bases, with 9 bases between. The V gene's germline CDR1 is MNHNY and CDR2 SVGAGI (reference sequence). The CDR3 sequence is CASSYAGYEQYF. CDR3 DNA: TGTGCCAGCAGCTACGCCGGCTACGAGCAGTACTTC.

The sample holds many counts of this clonotype. The rearrangement uses TRBV20-1 and TRBJ2-1; 10 bases line up with TRBD2. The CDR3 has 15 residues. Germline V lookup: CDR1 DFQATT, CDR2 SNEGSKA (reference sequence). Germline trimming cut 2 bases from V and 8 bases from J; bases unmatched to any gene: 9. The CDR3 coding sequence is TGCAGTGCTAGAATGAGCGGGAGGGCCCGATATGAGCAGTTCTTC. Its protein product is CSARMSGRARYEQFF.

The table lists this clonotype with many counts. The rearrangement links TRBV5-1 to TRBJ2-7, with D perhaps TRBD1 or TRBD2 (6 bases each). CDR3 length: 15 residues. V dropped 4 bases and J dropped 3 bases, with 17 bases sitting between them. Germline assignment: CDR1 SGHRS and CDR2 YFSETQ. The CDR3 is CASSPGGGGNYEQYF. The CDR3 DNA sequence: TGCGCCAGCAGCCCCGGTGGGGGCGGGAACTACGAGCAGTACTTC.

This clonotype was detected only a few times. V usage is TRBV19 and J usage is TRBJ2-2; 8 nucleotides align to TRBD1. Germline CDR1 reads LNHDA; CDR2 reads SQIVND (reference sequence). V shed 6 bases, J shed 1 base, and the junction held 4 bases outside the gene matches. The CDR3 length is 15 residues. The CDR3 DNA reads as TGTGCCAGTAGGGCGGGACAGGTGAACACCGGGGAGCTGTTTTTT. It codes for CASRAGQVNTGELFF.

This clonotype came up many times. The gene calls are TRBV20-1 and TRBJ2-1, with 11 bases lining up with TRBD1. V trimming: 6 bases; J trimming: 0 bases; junction bases outside the gene matches: 16. This CDR3 has 19 amino acids. Germline CDR1 and CDR2: DFQATT and SNEGSKA (reference sequence). CDR3 amino acids: CSAKAFRTGGSSSYNEQFF. In DNA form, the CDR3 reads TGCAGTGCCAAGGCTTTCCGGACAGGGGGCTCAAGCTCCTACAATGAGCAGTTCTTC.

The V and J genes are TRBV7-2 and TRBJ2-3, with unresolved D. This CDR3 is built from 13 residues. Germline lookup yields CDR1 SGHTA and CDR2 FQGNSA. The V and J ends lost 5 bases and 3 bases respectively, with 9 bases between them. The CDR3 nucleotides read TGTGCCAGCAGCCAGACCAAGACAGATACGCAGTATTTT. This encodes CASSQTKTDTQYF.

The J gene is TRBJ2-7, the V gene TRBV5-1; D uncertain. The germline V gene encodes CDR1 SGHRS and CDR2 YFSETQ. The CDR3 contains 13 residues. With 0 bases removed from V and 3 bases from J, the gap between germline ends came to 7 bases. The CDR3 DNA follows: TGCGCCAGCAGCTTGGGGCACATCTACGAGCAGTACTTC. Translating it yields CASSLGHIYEQYF.

This clonotype has at least ten counts. The CDR3 nucleotides are TGTGCCAGCAGTAAGGACGTTCTGACAGATACGCAGTATTTT. This gives the protein CASSKDVLTDTQYF. The chain links TRBV11-2 to TRBJ2-3; D ambiguous. The CDR3 is 14 amino acids. The germline V gene has CDR1 SGHAT and CDR2 FQNNGV. Deletions cut 6 bases from V and 3 bases from J, with 13 bases between.

The table lists this clonotype with many counts. The genes are TRBV5-1 and TRBJ1-1; TRBD1 matches at 8 bases. V shed 3 bases, J shed 6 bases, and the junction held 10 bases outside the gene matches. CDR1 is SGHRS and CDR2 is YFSETQ in the germline V gene. This CDR3 has 15 amino acids. The CDR3 region is CASSSQGAGGAEAFF. The CDR3 DNA follows: TGCGCCAGCAGCTCCCAGGGGGCTGGGGGCGCTGAAGCTTTCTTT.